The clone carrying this T cell receptor (beta chain) was picked up many times. These data come from a study of human T cells and chemical hapten exposure. TCRdb reprocessed the RACE reads with MiXCR, giving one entry per CDR3 protein. The data contain some 50,000 distinct CDR3 sequences, 3.5% to 4.5% of them seen just once; the ten biggest clones take up about 1.6%. Documented time point: healthy volunteer bleed at 2 weeks. Whole blood, unfractionated, served as the material for total RNA extraction. Trimming stripped 3 bases from V and 6 bases from J, with 11 bases between. Per the germline V gene, CDR1 is KGHSH and CDR2 is LQKENI. The CDR3 spans 14 residues.

The specimen was whole blood. The chain has TRBV18 and TRBJ2-2, with D perhaps matching TRBD1 or TRBD2 (6 bases each). This receptor was obtained from a female donor in good health. Some clones in this sample may be carry-over from other donors' samples. DNA of the CDR3: TGTGCCAGCTCACCGACAGGAGGGGCCGGGGAGCTGTTTTTT. This gives the protein CASSPTGGAGELFF.